This paragraph covers one T cell receptor beta chain sequence. Its antigen remains unknown. The same CDR3 also results from other DNA sequences found in this sample. This sample is drawn from a study of shared clonotypes between healthy human individuals. Study-wide background: Researchers assigned three CD4 naive, three CD4 memory, two CD8 naive and one CD8 memory plate to each donor.

Trimming took 4 bases from V and 6 from J, leaving 10 bases between them. The CDR3 totals 13 residues. The V gene's germline CDR1 is SGHRS and CDR2 YFSETQ. When replicate PCRs were run on sorted subsets, they used 200 to 250 ng DNA, roughly 30,000 T cell genomes. The protocol was immunoSEQ multiplex PCR, while the TCRdb copy is restricted to in-frame clones and leaves out a portion. The table has some 2,100,000 clones, about 94% seen once. Study conclusions and caveats: It was observed that about 5% of naive CD4 clonotypes were shared across several donors.

Sequencing was performed on naive CD4+ T cells sorted from blood. Described subset: CD45RA+ positively selected. The sequence came from a man aged 18-30 years in good health. The rearrangement uses TRBV5-1 and TRBJ2-2, with a weak D call TRBD1 (5 bases). The CDR3 spells CASSRRDSGELFF. CDR3 nucleotides: TGCGCCAGCAGCCGCAGGGATTCCGGGGAGCTGTTTTTT.